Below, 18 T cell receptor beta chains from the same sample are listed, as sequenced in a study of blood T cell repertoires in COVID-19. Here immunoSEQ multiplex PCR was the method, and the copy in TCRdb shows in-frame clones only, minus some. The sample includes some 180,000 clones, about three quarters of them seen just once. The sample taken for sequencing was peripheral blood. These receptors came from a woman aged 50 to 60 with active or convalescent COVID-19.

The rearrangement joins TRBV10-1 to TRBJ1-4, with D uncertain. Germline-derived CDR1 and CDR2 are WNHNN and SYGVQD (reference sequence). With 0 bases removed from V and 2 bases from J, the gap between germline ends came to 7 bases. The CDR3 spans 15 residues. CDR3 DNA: TGCGCCAGCAGTGAGTCGAGGTTTACTAATGAAAAACTGTTTTTT. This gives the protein CASSESRFTNEKLFF.

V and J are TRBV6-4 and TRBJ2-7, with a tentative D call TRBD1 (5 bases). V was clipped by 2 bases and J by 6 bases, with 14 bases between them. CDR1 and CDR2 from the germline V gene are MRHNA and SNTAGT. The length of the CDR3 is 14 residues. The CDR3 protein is CASSDGANRGEQYF. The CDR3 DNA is TGTGCCAGCAGTGACGGGGCAAATAGAGGCGAGCAGTACTTC.

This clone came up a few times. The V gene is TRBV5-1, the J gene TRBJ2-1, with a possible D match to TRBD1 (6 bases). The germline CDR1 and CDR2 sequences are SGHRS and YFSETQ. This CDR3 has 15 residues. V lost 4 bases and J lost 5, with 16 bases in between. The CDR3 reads CASSPRRYRDNEQFF. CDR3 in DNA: TGCGCCAGCAGCCCCCGTCGATACAGGGACAATGAGCAGTTCTTC. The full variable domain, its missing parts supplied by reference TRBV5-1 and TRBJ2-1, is KAGVTQTPRYLIKTRGQQVTLSCSPISGHRSVSWYQQTPGQGLQFLFEYFSETQRNKGNFPGRFSGRQFSNSRSEMNVSTLELGDSALYLCASSPRRYRDNEQFFGPGTRLTVL.

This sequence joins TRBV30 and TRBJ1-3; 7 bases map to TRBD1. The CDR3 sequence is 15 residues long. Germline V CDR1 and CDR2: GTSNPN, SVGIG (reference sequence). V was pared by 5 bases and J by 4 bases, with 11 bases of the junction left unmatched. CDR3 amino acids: CAWGEGGGGGNTIYF. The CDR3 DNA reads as TGTGCCTGGGGGGAAGGAGGGGGCGGAGGAAACACCATATATTTT.

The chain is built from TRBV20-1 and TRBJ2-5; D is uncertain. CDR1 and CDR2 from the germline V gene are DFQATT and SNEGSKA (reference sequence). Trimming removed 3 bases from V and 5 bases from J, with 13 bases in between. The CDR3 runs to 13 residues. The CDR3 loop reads CSASSPGTETQYF. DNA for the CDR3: TGCAGTGCTAGTAGTCCGGGTACGGAGACCCAGTACTTC.

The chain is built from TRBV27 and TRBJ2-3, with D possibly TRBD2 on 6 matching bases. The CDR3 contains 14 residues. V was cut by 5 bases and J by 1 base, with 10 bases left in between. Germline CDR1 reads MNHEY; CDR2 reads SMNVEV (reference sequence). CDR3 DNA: TGTGCCAGCAGTGTTTCGGGGGGCACAGATACGCAGTATTTT. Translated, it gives CASSVSGGTDTQYF.

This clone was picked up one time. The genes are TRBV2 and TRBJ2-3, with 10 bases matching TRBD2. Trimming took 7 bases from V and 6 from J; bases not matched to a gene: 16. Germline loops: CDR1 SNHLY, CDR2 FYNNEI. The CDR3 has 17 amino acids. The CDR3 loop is CASTPTGSGRAGDTQYF. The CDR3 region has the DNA TGTGCCAGCACCCCGACTGGAAGCGGGAGGGCAGGGGATACGCAGTATTTT.

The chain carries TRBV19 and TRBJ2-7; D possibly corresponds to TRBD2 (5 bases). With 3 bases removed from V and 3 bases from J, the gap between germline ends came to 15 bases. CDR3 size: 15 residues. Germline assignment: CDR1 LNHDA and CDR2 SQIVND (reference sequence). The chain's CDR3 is CASSIGGGNIYEQYF. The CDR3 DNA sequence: TGTGCCAGTAGTATCGGTGGAGGTAACATCTACGAGCAGTACTTC.

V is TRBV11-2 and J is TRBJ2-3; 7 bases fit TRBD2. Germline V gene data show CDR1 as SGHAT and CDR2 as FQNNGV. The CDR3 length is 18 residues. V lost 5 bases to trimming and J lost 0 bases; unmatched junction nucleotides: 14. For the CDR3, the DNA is TGTGCCAGCAGCGTAATAGCGGGTGGGGCGGGTAGCACAGATACGCAGTATTTT. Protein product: CASSVIAGGAGSTDTQYF.

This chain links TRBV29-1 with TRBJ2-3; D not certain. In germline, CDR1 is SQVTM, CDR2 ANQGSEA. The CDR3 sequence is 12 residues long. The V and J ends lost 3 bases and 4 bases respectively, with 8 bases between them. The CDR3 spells CSVDRFADTQYF. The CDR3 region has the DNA TGCAGCGTTGACAGGTTTGCAGATACGCAGTATTTT.

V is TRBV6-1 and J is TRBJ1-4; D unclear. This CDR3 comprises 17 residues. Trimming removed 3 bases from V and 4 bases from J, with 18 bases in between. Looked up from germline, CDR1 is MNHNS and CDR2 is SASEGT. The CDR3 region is CASSDVQLVRYNEKLFF. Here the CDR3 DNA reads TGTGCCAGCAGTGACGTGCAGCTTGTGAGGTATAATGAAAAACTGTTTTTT.

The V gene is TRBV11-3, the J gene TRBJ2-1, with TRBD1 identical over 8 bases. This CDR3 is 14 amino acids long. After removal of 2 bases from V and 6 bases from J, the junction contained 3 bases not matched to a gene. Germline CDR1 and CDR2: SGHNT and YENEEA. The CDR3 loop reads CASSLHRGVNEQFF. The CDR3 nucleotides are TGTGCCAGCAGCTTACACAGGGGGGTCAATGAGCAGTTCTTC.

The CDR3 DNA is TGTGCCAGCAGCTTAACCTGGGGGGGGAGCACCGGGGAGCTGTTTTTT. It specifies CASSLTWGGSTGELFF. The rearrangement links TRBV11-2 to TRBJ2-2; the match to TRBD2 covers 7 bases. This CDR3 comprises 16 residues. V lost 2 bases to trimming and J lost 4 bases; unmatched junction nucleotides: 7. CDR1 is SGHAT and CDR2 is FQNNGV in the germline V gene.

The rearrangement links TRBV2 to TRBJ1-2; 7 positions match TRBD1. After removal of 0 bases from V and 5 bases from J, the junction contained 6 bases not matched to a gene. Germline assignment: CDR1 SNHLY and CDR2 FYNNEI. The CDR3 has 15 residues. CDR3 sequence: CASSEAWDSQYGYTF. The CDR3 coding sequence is TGTGCCAGCAGTGAAGCCTGGGACAGCCAATATGGCTACACCTTC.

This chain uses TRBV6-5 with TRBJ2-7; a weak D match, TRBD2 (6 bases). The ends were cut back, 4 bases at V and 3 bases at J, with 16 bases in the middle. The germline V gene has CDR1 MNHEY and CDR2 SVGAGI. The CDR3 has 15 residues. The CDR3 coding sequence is TGTGCCAGCAGTTCTCGGGGCGGGAACTTCTACGAGCAGTACTTC. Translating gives CASSSRGGNFYEQYF.

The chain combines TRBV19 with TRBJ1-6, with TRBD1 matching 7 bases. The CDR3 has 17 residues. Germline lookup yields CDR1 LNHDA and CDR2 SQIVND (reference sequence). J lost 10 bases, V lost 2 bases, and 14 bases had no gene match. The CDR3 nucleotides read TGTGCCAGTAGTATACCTCCGAGACAGGGTCGGCGGTCACCCCTCCACTTT. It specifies CASSIPPRQGRRSPLHF.

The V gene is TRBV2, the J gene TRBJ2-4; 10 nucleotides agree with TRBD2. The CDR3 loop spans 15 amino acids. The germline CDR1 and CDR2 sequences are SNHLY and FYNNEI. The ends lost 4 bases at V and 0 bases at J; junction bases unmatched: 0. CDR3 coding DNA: TGTGCCAGCAGTGGGACTAGCGGAGCCAAAAACATTCAGTACTTC. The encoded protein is CASSGTSGAKNIQYF.

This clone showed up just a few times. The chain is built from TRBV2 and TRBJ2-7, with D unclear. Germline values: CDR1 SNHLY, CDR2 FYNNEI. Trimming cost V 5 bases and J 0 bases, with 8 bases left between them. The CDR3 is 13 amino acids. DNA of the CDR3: TGTGCCAGCAGTAGGCGGAGCTCCTACGAGCAGTACTTC. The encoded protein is CASSRRSSYEQYF.